Below are 29 T cell receptor beta chains sequenced from a single sample in a study of T cell clonality in common variable immunodeficiency. The assay was immunoSEQ multiplex PCR, and TCRdb's table has in-frame clones only and misses some. The table records 35,000 to 55,000 clones without singletons, the ten largest covering 8% to 13%. The sequencing sample was made of peripheral blood mononuclear cells. These receptor sequences come from a person aged 18 to 69 in good health.

This clone appeared many times. The CDR3 end lies 3 residues beyond the end of the read and is filled in from the germline J gene. The gene calls are TRBV20-1 and TRBJ1-6, with D perhaps matching TRBD1 (6 bases). The germline V gene has CDR1 DFQATT and CDR2 SNEGSKA (reference sequence). The ends were cut back, 7 bases at V and 9 bases at J, with 16 bases in the middle. This CDR3 is 13 amino acids long. CDR3 residues: CSVPGTGISPLHF. CDR3 DNA (partial): TGCAGTGTACCTGGTACAGGGATTTCACCC.

This clone was detected ten times or more. The CDR3 end lies 3 residues beyond the end of the read and is filled in from the germline J gene. The chain recombines TRBV4-2 with TRBJ1-1; possibly TRBD1 for D (5 bases). This CDR3 is 17 amino acids long. V was shortened by 4 bases and J by 4 bases, with 22 bases between the two germline ends. Germline loops: CDR1 LGHNA, CDR2 YNFKEQ. This chain's CDR3 is CASSRTLDSPLSTEAFF. Incomplete CDR3 DNA: TGTGCCAGCAGCCGAACCCTTGACAGCCCTTTGAGCACTGAA.

This clone was recorded a few times. The read ends 3 residues before the CDR3 terminus; that terminus is restored from the germline J gene. This sequence joins TRBV18 and TRBJ2-2; tentative D call: TRBD2 (6 bases). Per germline, CDR1 KGHSH and CDR2 LQKENI. The CDR3 consists of 17 residues. V was clipped by 3 bases and J by 4 bases, with 18 bases between them. The sequenced part of the CDR3 DNA is TGTGCCAGCTCACCCATCCGGGACGGGGGTCTCACCGGGGAG. Amino acids: CASSPIRDGGLTGE. The CDR3 reads in full as CASSPIRDGGLTGELFF.

This clone has a count of ten or more. The read ends 3 residues early relative to the CDR3; the germline J gene fills the gap. This rearrangement joins TRBV19 to TRBJ1-5, with D possibly matching TRBD1 (5 bases). This CDR3 has 17 residues. The ends were cut back, 2 bases at V and 2 bases at J, with 16 bases in the middle. The germline CDR1 and CDR2 sequences are LNHDA and SQIVND (reference sequence). Partial CDR3 DNA: TGTGCCAGTAGTATAAATTTCGGGGGGTCTGGCAATCAGCCC. This codes for CASSINFGGSGNQP. The complete CDR3 protein is CASSINFGGSGNQPQHF.

This clone was seen at least ten times. Incomplete CDR3 DNA: TGTGCCAGTAGTGCGGACAGGATCGACTCCGGGAAA. It is translated as CASSADRIDSGK. The entire CDR3 protein reads CASSADRIDSGKLFF. This chain connects TRBV19 to TRBJ1-4; 7 nucleotides match TRBD1. The CDR3 end falls 3 residues outside the read, so it is completed with the germline J gene. This CDR3 spans 15 amino acids. Germline CDR1 LNHDA, CDR2 SQIVND (reference sequence).

This clone was found many times. The read stops 3 residues short of the end of the CDR3; the missing end is completed from the germline J gene. The V gene is TRBV19, the J gene TRBJ2-7; D uncertain. Trimming cost V 4 bases and J 4 bases, with 23 bases left between them. The CDR3 covers 17 residues. Germline CDR1 is LNHDA and CDR2 is SQIVND (reference sequence). Incomplete CDR3 DNA: TGTGCCAGTAGTAGAACCGCAAGGGCAGGTTCCCGATACGAG. Encoded protein: CASSRTARAGSRYE. From start to end, the CDR3 is CASSRTARAGSRYEQYF.

Many counts were recorded for this clone. The read ends 3 residues shy of where the CDR3 ends; the end is completed using the germline J gene. The chain combines TRBV6-2 or TRBV6-3 with TRBJ1-2; 8 nucleotides agree with TRBD1. Germline loops: CDR1 MNHEY, CDR2 SVGEGT. V was pared by 6 bases and J by 3 bases, with 3 bases of the junction left unmatched. The CDR3 has 13 amino acids. The sequenced part of the CDR3 DNA is TGTGCCAGCAGCCCGACAGGGGACTATGGC. Translation: CASSPTGDYG. The whole CDR3 reads CASSPTGDYGYTF.

This clone has ten or more counts. The sequenced fragment ends 3 residues before the CDR3 boundary, so the rest is inferred from the germline J gene. V usage is TRBV5-8 and J usage is TRBJ2-1; 12 positions match TRBD1. Trimming at V came to 2 bases and at J to 8 bases, leaving 5 bases not matched to a gene. Germline V gene sequence: CDR1 SGHTS, CDR2 YDEGEE. The CDR3 has 15 amino acids. CDR3 residues: CASSFTRDRGHEQFF. The covered CDR3 bases are TGTGCCAGCAGCTTCACCCGGGACAGGGGGCATGAG.

This clone was picked up many times. Read coverage stops 3 residues before the CDR3 terminus; the germline J gene supplies the remainder. The rearrangement joins TRBV5-5 to TRBJ2-5; no reliable D call. In germline, CDR1 is SGHKS, CDR2 YYEKEE (reference sequence). The CDR3 length is 13 residues. Trimming pared 4 bases from V and 2 bases from J, leaving 9 bases between. The DNA read from the CDR3 is TGTGCCAGCAGCGGCCGGCGGCAAGAGACC. Protein: CASSGRRQET. From start to end, the CDR3 is CASSGRRQETQYF. The variable domain in full, with the rest retrieved from reference TRBV5-5 and TRBJ2-5, is DAGVTQSPTHLIKTRGQQVTLRCSPISGHKSVSWYQQVLGQGPQFIFQYYEKEERGRGNFPDRFSARQFPNYSSELNVNALLLGDSALYLCASSGRRQETQYFGPGTRLLVL.

Comments on this clone: With the read ending 3 residues before the CDR3 end, the germline J gene is used to fill in that end. The chain has TRBV30 and TRBJ1-2; D is perhaps TRBD1 (5 bases). The germline V gene has CDR1 GTSNPN and CDR2 SVGIG (reference sequence). The CDR3 extends over 17 amino acids. V lost 1 base and J lost 2, with 20 bases in between. CDR3 sequence: CAWSDQIGGGFNYGYTF. The covered CDR3 bases are TGTGCCTGGAGTGACCAAATTGGGGGGGGGTTCAACTATGGC.

In its sample, this clone was seen many times. The read gets to within 3 residues of the CDR3 end, and the germline J gene fills in the rest. The chain combines TRBV5-5 with TRBJ2-5; 7 nucleotides agree with TRBD2. The junction had 4 bases not matched to a gene; V was cut back by 0 bases and J by 5 bases. Germline CDR1 reads SGHKS; CDR2 reads YYEKEE (reference sequence). The CDR3 sequence is 14 residues long. CDR3 sequence: CASSLASGDETQYF. CDR3 DNA, as far as it was read: TGTGCCAGCAGCTTGGCAAGCGGGGACGAGACC.

In this sample, this clone turned up many times. The read comes to an end 3 residues before the CDR3 does, leaving the germline J gene to fill in the end. The chain joins TRBV2 to TRBJ1-2; 10 bases line up with TRBD1. Germline lookup yields CDR1 SNHLY and CDR2 FYNNEI. J lost 4 bases, V lost 2 bases, and 1 base had no gene match. CDR3 length equals 14 residues. The CDR3 bases that were read are TGTGCCAGCAGTGAAAGGGACAGGGGCTATGGC. Protein sequence: CASSERDRGYG. The whole CDR3 sequence is CASSERDRGYGYTF.

There are many counts of this clone. Read data end 3 residues before the CDR3 end; the end is taken from the germline J gene. The V and J genes are TRBV20-1 and TRBJ2-7, with 7 nucleotides matching TRBD2. The germline gives CDR1 DFQATT, CDR2 SNEGSKA (reference sequence). The CDR3 is 14 residues long. The V segment lost 1 base and the J segment 0 bases; nucleotides outside the gene matches: 3. CDR3 sequence: CSARVAGPSYEQYF. CDR3 bases read: TGCAGTGCTAGAGTAGCGGGCCCCTCCTACGAG.

This clone was observed many times. The read terminates 3 residues before the CDR3 end, so the remaining end is supplied by the germline J gene. This chain connects TRBV29-1 to TRBJ1-3; TRBD1 matches 10 bases. Germline V gives CDR1 SQVTM, CDR2 ANQGSEA. CDR3 length: 16 residues. The V gene end was trimmed by 6 bases and the J gene end by 7 bases; junction bases not matched to a gene: 15. CDR3 residues: CSVAGGQGSIGNTIYF. Incomplete CDR3 DNA: TGCAGCGTGGCGGGGGGACAGGGGTCCATCGGGAACACC.

Judged by abundance, this clone is medium-sized. CDR3 DNA (partial): TGTGCCTGGAACCGGGACAGCCGTAACACTGAA. Translated, it gives CAWNRDSRNTE. The complete CDR3 sequence is CAWNRDSRNTEAFF. The chain has TRBV30 and TRBJ1-1, with 7 positions matching TRBD1. The read ends 3 residues shy of where the CDR3 ends; the end is completed using the germline J gene. Germline V CDR1 and CDR2: GTSNPN, SVGIG (reference sequence). Trimming took 4 bases from V and 2 from J; bases not matched to a gene: 7. The CDR3 sequence is 14 residues long.

This clone appeared many times. One end of the junction does not line up with germline, which may come from a read error. This CDR3 reads CASSQGGGSNYGYTF. Partial CDR3 DNA: TGCGCCAGCAGCCAAGGGGGGGGGTCTAACTATGGC. This rearrangement joins TRBV4-2 to TRBJ1-2; D is perhaps TRBD1 (6 bases). The read terminates 3 residues ahead of where the CDR3 ends, so the germline J gene completes it. Looked up from germline, CDR1 is LGHNA and CDR2 is YNFKEQ. The CDR3 is made up of 15 amino acids.

This clone was seen at least ten times. The read stops 3 residues short of the end of the CDR3; the missing end is completed from the germline J gene. V and J are TRBV5-1 and TRBJ2-2; tentatively, D is TRBD1 (5 bases). The CDR3 is made up of 16 amino acids. Germline CDR1 and CDR2: SGHRS and YFSETQ. V lost 1 base, J lost 2 bases, and 12 bases lay in between. This chain's CDR3 is CASSLIRADNTGELFF. The sequenced CDR3 bases are TGCGCCAGCAGCTTGATCAGGGCGGACAACACCGGGGAG. The whole variable domain, filled in from reference TRBV5-1 and TRBJ2-2, reads KAGVTQTPRYLIKTRGQQVTLSCSPISGHRSVSWYQQTPGQGLQFLFEYFSETQRNKGNFPGRFSGRQFSNSRSEMNVSTLELGDSALYLCASSLIRADNTGELFFGEGSRLTVL.

This clone has at least ten counts. The sequenced fragment ends 3 residues before the CDR3 boundary, so the rest is inferred from the germline J gene. The chain couples TRBV18 to TRBJ1-1, with 11 bases identical to TRBD1. Unmatched junction bases numbered 2, after V lost 6 bases and J lost 2 bases. Germline CDR1 reads KGHSH; CDR2 reads LQKENI. This CDR3 has 14 residues. The CDR3: CASSGQGENTEAFF. Incomplete CDR3 DNA: TGTGCCAGCTCGGGACAGGGGGAAAACACTGAA. The complete variable domain, with remaining parts taken from reference TRBV18 and TRBJ1-1, reads NAGVMQNPRHLVRRRGQEARLRCSPMKGHSHVYWYRQLPEEGLKFMVYLQKENIIDESGMPKERFSAEFPKEGPSILRIQQVVRGDSAAYFCASSGQGENTEAFFGQGTRLTVV.

This clone appeared many times. One end of the junction does not line up with germline, which may come from a read error. The missing CDR3 end, 3 residues past where the read stops, is filled in from the germline J gene. This chain uses TRBV4-2 with TRBJ1-4; 9 bases align to TRBD1. The CDR3 consists of 16 residues. Germline V CDR1 and CDR2: LGHNA, YNFKEQ. The CDR3 DNA, read in part, is TGCGCCAGCAGCCACTGGGGACAGGGATCTAATGAAAAA. Residues: CASSHWGQGSNEK. The whole CDR3 sequence reads CASSHWGQGSNEKLFF.

This clone was seen many times. The read ends 3 residues before the CDR3 terminus; that terminus is restored from the germline J gene. The chain joins TRBV19 to TRBJ1-5; weak D call: TRBD1 (6 bases). The CDR3 loop spans 15 amino acids. Trimming removed 6 bases from V and 6 bases from J, with 18 bases in between. CDR1 and CDR2 (germline): LNHDA, SQIVND (reference sequence). The CDR3 loop is CASRLSGGTSQPQHF. The covered CDR3 bases are TGTGCCAGTAGGCTCTCGGGGGGCACAAGTCAGCCC. Based on the CDR3 plus reference TRBV19 and TRBJ1-5, the full variable domain is DGGITQSPKYLFRKEGQNVTLSCEQNLNHDAMYWYRQDPGQGLRLIYYSQIVNDFQKGDIAEGYSVSREKKESFPLTVTSAQKNPTAFYLCASRLSGGTSQPQHFGDGTRLSIL.

This clone was recorded many times. The CDR3 extends 3 residues past the end of the read, so its final part is completed from the germline J gene. This chain joins TRBV20-1 and TRBJ2-7; possible D gene TRBD2, 6 bases. Germline CDR1 DFQATT, CDR2 SNEGSKA (reference sequence). V was shortened by 6 bases and J by 2 bases, with 14 bases between the two germline ends. There are 13 residues in the CDR3. CDR3 bases read: TGCAGTGCGCGAACGGGGGAAGCCTACGAG. Residues: CSARTGEAYE. Given in full, the CDR3 is CSARTGEAYEQYF.

This clone was detected ten times or more. The read ends 3 residues shy of where the CDR3 ends; the end is completed using the germline J gene. The chain has TRBV19 and TRBJ2-6, with D maybe TRBD2 (5 bases). Trimming took 10 bases from V and 4 from J, leaving 14 bases between them. The germline CDR1 and CDR2 sequences are LNHDA and SQIVND (reference sequence). The CDR3 has 14 residues. The CDR3 sequence: CATKLLAGANVLTF. The CDR3 DNA, read in part, is TGTGCCACCAAACTCCTAGCCGGGGCCAACGTC.

This clone was observed many times. The CDR3 extends 3 residues past the end of the read, so its final part is completed from the germline J gene. The rearrangement joins TRBV5-1 to TRBJ1-6; 10 bases line up with TRBD1. The V segment lost 4 bases and the J segment 9 bases; nucleotides outside the gene matches: 4. Germline V gene data show CDR1 as SGHRS and CDR2 as YFSETQ. This CDR3 comprises 14 residues. The sequenced CDR3 bases are TGCGCCAGCAGCAAGGGGACAGGGGTTTCACCC. It is translated as CASSKGTGVSP. In full, the CDR3 reads CASSKGTGVSPLHF.

The table lists this clone with many counts. Read coverage stops 3 residues before the CDR3 terminus; the germline J gene supplies the remainder. The rearrangement joins TRBV12-3 or TRBV12-4 to TRBJ2-1; D might be TRBD1 (6 bases). The V end was cut by 7 bases, the J end by 4 bases, with 11 bases between. CDR3 length: 13 amino acids. The sequenced CDR3 bases are TGTGCCAGCACCCCCGGACAGTACAATGAG. Protein sequence: CASTPGQYNE. The full CDR3 protein is CASTPGQYNEQFF.

This clone was seen repeatedly, ten times or more. The CDR3 end lies 3 residues beyond the end of the read and is filled in from the germline J gene. This sequence joins TRBV28 and TRBJ1-5; 10 nucleotides align to TRBD1. Germline CDR1 MDHEN, CDR2 SYDVKM. The CDR3 runs to 16 residues. J gave up 4 bases and V 7 bases, and 10 bases lay outside the gene matches. The DNA read from the CDR3 is TGTGCCAGCACTCCACCAGGACAGGGGGGTAATCAGCCC. It is translated as CASTPPGQGGNQP. The entire CDR3 sequence reads CASTPPGQGGNQPQHF.

This clone has a count of ten or more. The DNA ends 3 residues before the CDR3 does, and the rest of the CDR3 is filled in from the germline J gene. The rearrangement joins TRBV5-1 to TRBJ2-3; 7 nucleotides align to TRBD2. The CDR3 covers 14 residues. Trimming cost V 4 bases and J 1 base; bases outside gene matches: 3. The germline gives CDR1 SGHRS, CDR2 YFSETQ. CDR3 amino acids: CASSDTSGTDTQYF. Incomplete CDR3 DNA: TGCGCCAGCAGCGACACTAGCGGCACAGATACG.

This clone occurred many times. The read ends 3 residues before the CDR3 terminus; that terminus is restored from the germline J gene. J is TRBJ2-3 and V is TRBV29-1, with a weak D call TRBD1 (5 bases). The CDR3 has 17 residues. From germline, CDR1 is SQVTM and CDR2 ANQGSEA. Trimming pared 7 bases from V and 8 bases from J, leaving 31 bases between. CDR3 in amino acids: CSAQIRTTETLMGTQYF. CDR3 DNA, as far as it was read: TGCAGCGCCCAAATAAGGACAACAGAAACCCTCATGGGTACG.

This clone was seen at least ten times. The read finishes 3 residues shy of the CDR3 end, and the germline J gene is used to complete it. The genes are TRBV9 and TRBJ2-1; 7 nucleotides match TRBD2. The CDR3 totals 15 residues. Trimming removed 0 bases from V and 5 bases from J; junction bases left unmatched: 5. Per the germline V gene, CDR1 is SGDLS and CDR2 is YYNGEE. CDR3 in amino acids: CASSVGSSGDNEQFF. Partial CDR3 DNA: TGTGCCAGCAGCGTAGGTTCTAGCGGAGACAATGAG.

This clone has a count of ten or more. The observed sequence ends 3 residues before the CDR3 terminus, with the missing tail filled in from the germline J gene. V usage is TRBV20-1 and J usage is TRBJ2-1, with 12 bases that match TRBD2. The germline V gene has CDR1 DFQATT and CDR2 SNEGSKA (reference sequence). This CDR3 region has 15 residues. Trimming cost V 0 bases and J 8 bases; bases outside gene matches: 5. CDR3 protein: CSARDPSGGAYEQFF. The CDR3 DNA, read in part, is TGCAGTGCTAGAGACCCTAGCGGGGGGGCATATGAG.